This T cell receptor beta chain is from a study of blood T cell repertoires in COVID-19. In the study overall: The cDNA or gDNA used as material had been derived from T cells, B-cell-depleted T cells, or PBMCs.

Profiling relied on immunoSEQ multiplex PCR, and the TCRdb table lists in-frame clones only, not all of them. The sample shows about 54,000 clones, around 90% of them seen only once. CDR3 length: 18 residues. Between the trimmed V and J ends, which lost 4 bases and 3 bases, there was a span of 24 bases. CDR1 and CDR2 (germline): LNHDA, SQIVND (reference sequence). This rearrangement joins TRBV19 to TRBJ1-1; D unclear. Sequenced sample: peripheral blood. This receptor was identified in a man aged 45-65 years with active COVID-19. CDR3 loop: CASSRLIFVQRGDTEAFF. The CDR3 DNA follows: TGTGCCAGTAGTAGATTGATTTTTGTTCAGCGCGGAGACACTGAAGCTTTCTTT.